A single sample gave rise to the 29 T cell receptor beta chains below, sequenced in a study of shared clonotypes between healthy human individuals. Method: immunoSEQ multiplex PCR; TCRdb's copy keeps in-frame clones and lacks some. Counted here are some 490,000 clones, approximately 78% occurring once; the ten biggest clones make up around 11%. The source material was PBMCs. The source is a woman in her thirties or forties in good health. Some clones in this sample may be carry-over from other donors' samples.

This sequence joins TRBV25-1 and TRBJ1-6; D may be TRBD1 (6 bases). Trimming shortened V by 6 bases and J by 7 bases, and 10 bases separated the two germline ends. This CDR3 spans 13 amino acids. Per the germline V gene, CDR1 is MGHDK and CDR2 is SYGVNS. As DNA, the CDR3 is TGTGCCAGCAGGTCCCAGGGGAATTCACCCCTCCACTTT. This encodes CASRSQGNSPLHF.

This clone was seen just once. This chain links TRBV2 with TRBJ1-1, with a tentative D call TRBD1 (6 bases). Trimming took off 9 bases at V and 3 bases at J, with 11 bases between the two ends. Germline CDR1 reads SNHLY; CDR2 reads FYNNEI. The CDR3 covers 12 residues. The CDR3 reads CARSRGDTEAFF. The CDR3 DNA is TGTGCCAGATCCAGGGGCGACACTGAAGCTTTCTTT.

CDR3 coding DNA: TGCGCCAGCAGCTTGGAGAGCCAAACGCAGCAGTACTTC. It codes for CASSLESQTQQYF. V is TRBV5-1 and J is TRBJ2-7, with D unresolved. Germline assignment: CDR1 SGHRS and CDR2 YFSETQ. V was cut by 0 bases and J by 8 bases, with 12 bases left in between. The CDR3 contains 13 residues.

This chain links TRBV28 with TRBJ2-2; 8 bases line up with TRBD1. The V gene end was trimmed by 6 bases and the J gene end by 4 bases; junction bases not matched to a gene: 7. This CDR3 is 15 amino acids long. Germline V CDR1 and CDR2: MDHEN, SYDVKM. The DNA of the CDR3 is TGTGCCAGCAGCTTCCTCGACAGGGGCACCGGGGAGCTGTTTTTT. This codes for CASSFLDRGTGELFF.

Of note for this clone: This may come from a read error, since a much larger clone is one base off. V usage is TRBV7-3 and J usage is TRBJ1-1; no reliable D call. The germline V gene encodes CDR1 SGHTA and CDR2 FQGTGA. The ends were cut back, 5 bases at V and 1 base at J, with 11 bases in the middle. This CDR3 contains 14 residues. This chain's CDR3 is CASSPPHSNTEAFF. The CDR3, as DNA: TGTGCCAGCAGCCCTCCCCACTCGAACACTGAAGCTTTCTTT.

This clone was counted a single time. The V and J genes are TRBV28 and TRBJ2-5; D is possibly TRBD1 (6 bases). CDR1 MDHEN and CDR2 SYDVKM come from the germline V gene. This CDR3 region has 14 residues. V was trimmed by 2 bases and J by 10 bases, leaving 17 bases between them. The CDR3 is CASSLSRGQVVQYF. Written as DNA, the CDR3 is TGTGCCAGCAGTTTAAGCAGGGGCCAGGTGGTCCAGTACTTC.

The chain has TRBV5-5 and TRBJ2-3; D tentatively reads TRBD1 or TRBD2 (5 bases each). The V and J ends lost 2 bases and 1 base respectively, with 11 bases between them. CDR3 size: 15 residues. Germline CDR1 SGHKS, CDR2 YYEKEE (reference sequence). The CDR3 sequence is CASSLRGYRTDTQYF. DNA for the CDR3: TGTGCCAGCAGCTTACGGGGCTACCGCACAGATACGCAGTATTTT.

The chain recombines TRBV2 with TRBJ2-7, with TRBD2 identical over 14 bases. The ends lost 6 bases at V and 0 bases at J; junction bases unmatched: 4. The CDR3 length is 16 residues. The germline V gene has CDR1 SNHLY and CDR2 FYNNEI. In nucleotides, the CDR3 is TGTGCCAGCAGGGGGACTAGCGGGAGTATCTCCTACGAGCAGTACTTC. This encodes CASRGTSGSISYEQYF.

The V gene is TRBV18, the J gene TRBJ1-2, with 8 bases lining up with TRBD1. Looked up from germline, CDR1 is KGHSH and CDR2 is LQKENI. With V trimmed by 6 bases and J by 0 bases, 15 bases remained unmatched. The CDR3 is 18 residues long. DNA of the CDR3: TGTGCCAGCTCGTTTGACAGGGGAGTTTCCTTCGCTAACTATGGCTACACCTTC. Translation gives CASSFDRGVSFANYGYTF.

The rearrangement links TRBV11-2 to TRBJ2-1; TRBD1 matches 9 bases. With V trimmed by 5 bases and J by 7 bases, 3 bases remained unmatched. Germline values: CDR1 SGHAT, CDR2 FQNNGV. This CDR3 spans 13 amino acids. CDR3 sequence reads: CASSPGTGNEQFF. The CDR3, as DNA: TGTGCCAGCAGCCCCGGGACAGGGAATGAGCAGTTCTTC.

J is TRBJ2-1 and V is TRBV2; D uncertain. V lost 6 bases and J 12 bases, leaving 15 bases between the germline ends. The germline V gene has CDR1 SNHLY and CDR2 FYNNEI. This CDR3 is 12 amino acids long. In DNA form, the CDR3 reads TGTGCCAGCAGCAAAGAGGCTGTCTTGCAGTTCTTC. It codes for CASSKEAVLQFF.

Points on this clone: This likely reflects a read error, since a far larger clone is one base away. The rearrangement links TRBV28 to TRBJ1-2; D ambiguous. The V gene's germline CDR1 is MDHEN and CDR2 SYDVKM. The CDR3 extends over 12 amino acids. Between the trimmed V and J ends, which lost 3 bases and 7 bases, there was a span of 9 bases. The CDR3, as DNA: TGTGCCAGCAGTTTCGGGGTTGGTGGCTACACCTTC. Amino acid sequence: CASSFGVGGYTF.

A single count supports this clone. The chain carries TRBV28 and TRBJ2-1; D is unresolved. Between the trimmed V and J ends, which lost 5 bases and 5 bases, there was a span of 16 bases. This CDR3 region has 15 residues. Looked up from germline, CDR1 is MDHEN and CDR2 is SYDVKM. The CDR3 spells CASSPSGVGHNEQFF. CDR3 bases: TGTGCCAGCAGTCCCTCAGGAGTGGGTCACAATGAGCAGTTCTTC.

The gene calls are TRBV6-1 and TRBJ2-7; D might be TRBD1 or TRBD2, each matching 5 bases. CDR3 length: 14 residues. Germline CDR1 MNHNS, CDR2 SASEGT. V gave up 8 bases and J gave up 2 bases, with 16 bases separating them. The CDR3 DNA sequence: TGTGCCAGCCACCGAGCGGCAGGGACCTACGAGCAGTACTTC. It specifies CASHRAAGTYEQYF.

This chain connects TRBV15 to TRBJ2-7; 10 positions agree with TRBD2. This CDR3 comprises 15 residues. CDR1 is LNHNV, CDR2 YYDKDF, per germline (reference sequence). J gave up 3 bases and V 3 bases, and 5 bases lay outside the gene matches. The CDR3 bases are TGTGCCACCAGCAGGGGTCCTAGCGGGAGCTACGAGCAGTACTTC. This sequence encodes CATSRGPSGSYEQYF.

The gene calls are TRBV11-2 and TRBJ2-3; no reliable D call. Per the germline V gene, CDR1 is SGHAT and CDR2 is FQNNGV. This CDR3 region has 15 residues. V shed 0 bases and J shed 2 bases, with 9 bases lying between them. The CDR3 region has the DNA TGTGCCAGCAGCTTAGATCCGGGCTCCACAGATACGCAGTATTTT. Translating it yields CASSLDPGSTDTQYF. Variable domain in full (rest from reference TRBV11-2 and TRBJ2-3): EAGVAQSPRYKIIEKRQSVAFWCNPISGHATLYWYQQILGQGPKLLIQFQNNGVVDDSQLPKDRFSAERLKGVDSTLKIQPAKLEDSAVYLCASSLDPGSTDTQYFGPGTRLTVL.

The table lists this clone with a count of one. This sequence joins TRBV11-2 and TRBJ1-2; TRBD1 agrees at 7 bases. The CDR3 contains 15 residues. The trim removed 1 base at V and 7 bases at J, leaving 9 bases unmatched. Germline CDR1 reads SGHAT; CDR2 reads FQNNGV. The CDR3, as DNA: TGTGCCAGCAGCTTAGGTGGCAGGGGGTTGTTTGGCTACACCTTC. Its protein is CASSLGGRGLFGYTF.

CDR3 residues: CASSYSPDTEAFF. The CDR3 nucleotides read TGTGCCAGCAGTTACTCACCGGACACTGAAGCTTTCTTT. J is TRBJ1-1 and V is TRBV6-5, with no clear D. Germline CDR1 and CDR2: MNHEY and SVGAGI. The germline V and J ends were trimmed by 0 bases and 3 bases, with 5 bases remaining between them. The CDR3 is 13 amino acids.

The chain recombines TRBV11-1 with TRBJ2-1, with unresolved D. CDR3 length: 12 residues. Looked up from germline, CDR1 is SGHAT and CDR2 is FQDESV (reference sequence). The V and J ends lost 5 bases and 12 bases respectively, with 14 bases between them. CDR3 residues: CASSPPDRWQFF. The CDR3 bases are TGTGCCAGCAGCCCCCCCGATAGGTGGCAGTTCTTC. The complete variable domain, with remaining parts taken from reference TRBV11-1 and TRBJ2-1, reads EAEVAQSPRYKITEKSQAVAFWCDPISGHATLYWYRQILGQGPELLVQFQDESVVDDSQLPKDRFSAERLKGVDSTLKIQPAELGDSAMYLCASSPPDRWQFFGPGTRLTVL.

The chain is built from TRBV29-1 and TRBJ2-7; 10 positions match TRBD2. Trimming at V came to 7 bases and at J to 6 bases, leaving 0 bases not matched to a gene. This CDR3 region has 10 residues. The germline V gene encodes CDR1 SQVTM and CDR2 ANQGSEA. The DNA of the CDR3 is TGCAGCGGACTAGCGGGCGAGCAGTACTTC. The encoded protein is CSGLAGEQYF.

The rearrangement links TRBV9 to TRBJ2-1, with D unclear. The germline gives CDR1 SGDLS, CDR2 YYNGEE. V was shortened by 3 bases and J by 0 bases, with 13 bases between the two germline ends. There are 16 residues in the CDR3. The CDR3 reads CASSASVLSSYNEQFF. The CDR3 nucleotides are TGTGCCAGCAGCGCTAGTGTGTTGAGCTCCTACAATGAGCAGTTCTTC.

The chain employs TRBV10-1 and TRBJ1-1, with TRBD1 identical over 10 bases. V was pared by 11 bases and J by 2 bases, with 8 bases of the junction left unmatched. Germline assignment: CDR1 WNHNN and CDR2 SYGVQD (reference sequence). The CDR3 is made up of 14 amino acids. As DNA, the CDR3 is TGCGCCCGTAGGACAGGGGGTTCTAACACTGAAGCTTTCTTT. This encodes CARRTGGSNTEAFF.

In this sample, this clone turned up a few times. The rearrangement joins TRBV7-3 to TRBJ2-1; TRBD2 aligns across 8 bases. Germline assignment: CDR1 SGHTA and CDR2 FQGTGA. This CDR3 has 15 amino acids. V gave up 5 bases and J gave up 9 bases; unmatched junction bases: 12. CDR3 coding DNA: TGTGCCAGCAGCCGTACTAGCGGACCATTTGGTGAGCAGTTCTTC. The encoded protein is CASSRTSGPFGEQFF. Full variable domain (outside the CDR3, taken from reference TRBV7-3 and TRBJ2-1): GAGVSQTPSNKVTEKGKYVELRCDPISGHTALYWYRQSLGQGPEFLIYFQGTGAADDSGLPNDRFFAVRPEGSVSTLKIQRTERGDSAVYLCASSRTSGPFGEQFFGPGTRLTVL.

V usage is TRBV6-4 and J usage is TRBJ2-1; D is unclear. The CDR3 spans 14 residues. The ends were cut back, 0 bases at V and 6 bases at J, with 9 bases in the middle. Germline assignment: CDR1 MRHNA and CDR2 SNTAGT. CDR3 region: CASSDSGYSNEQFF. Written as DNA, the CDR3 is TGTGCCAGCAGTGACTCTGGCTACTCCAATGAGCAGTTCTTC.

This chain joins TRBV7-3 and TRBJ2-1; 12 bases are a match to TRBD2. This CDR3 is 17 amino acids long. V was pared by 5 bases and J by 7 bases, with 12 bases of the junction left unmatched. Germline assignment: CDR1 SGHTA and CDR2 FQGTGA. The CDR3 DNA reads TGTGCCAGCAGCCAAACCCCACTAGCGGGAGGAATGAATGAGCAGTTCTTC. Protein: CASSQTPLAGGMNEQFF.

CDR3 amino acids: CASSLTDSSNEKLFF. The DNA for the CDR3 is TGTGCCAGCAGCTTGACCGACAGCAGTAATGAAAAACTGTTTTTT. The V and J genes are TRBV5-8 and TRBJ1-4; TRBD1 is a possible D gene (5 bases). Looked up from germline, CDR1 is SGHTS and CDR2 is YDEGEE. The CDR3 loop spans 15 amino acids. V shed 1 base and J shed 4 bases, with 11 bases lying between them.

Concerning this clone itself: A read error is possible here, since a much larger clone lies one base away. The final CDR3 position lacks the conserved phenylalanine or tryptophan, pointing to a likely read error. The chain has TRBV30 and TRBJ1-1; 7 bases are a match to TRBD1. Trimming at V came to 4 bases and at J to 4 bases, leaving 12 bases not matched to a gene. Per the germline V gene, CDR1 is GTSNPN and CDR2 is SVGIG (reference sequence). The CDR3 is made up of 15 amino acids. The CDR3: CAWIGRQGLGTEAFI. CDR3 DNA sequence: TGTGCCTGGATAGGTAGACAGGGCTTAGGCACTGAAGCTTTCATT.

This clone was picked up one time. V gene TRBV9 combines with J gene TRBJ2-7; D uncertain. The germline V and J ends were trimmed by 2 bases and 1 base, with 10 bases remaining between them. Germline values: CDR1 SGDLS, CDR2 YYNGEE. The CDR3 is 14 residues long. The CDR3 sequence is CASSVGGKSYEQYF. The CDR3 DNA reads TGTGCCAGCAGCGTCGGCGGAAAATCCTACGAGCAGTACTTC.

V and J are TRBV5-4 and TRBJ2-1; the D gene is possibly TRBD1 (6 bases). Trimming removed 3 bases from V and 7 bases from J, with 20 bases in between. This CDR3 spans 16 amino acids. CDR1 is SGHNT and CDR2 is YYREEE in the germline V gene (reference sequence). CDR3 loop: CASSSGGPAARNEQFF. In nucleotides, the CDR3 is TGTGCCAGCAGCTCTGGGGGCCCAGCGGCGAGGAATGAGCAGTTCTTC.